The 28 T cell receptor beta chains presented below share a single source sample, sequenced in a study of PD-L1 blockade in urothelial cancer. Time point reported: pretreatment peripheral blood. The method was immunoSEQ multiplex PCR; TCRdb's version includes in-frame clones alone and lacks a portion of them. In the table there are 50,000 to 65,000 clones, about four fifths of which are singletons. Sample: PBMCs, taken around atezolizumab (anti-PD-L1) treatment. The receptors stem from a man aged 70-80 years with urothelial cancer.

V gene TRBV15 combines with J gene TRBJ2-1; D possibly corresponds to TRBD2 (6 bases). The CDR3 is 13 amino acids. The germline gives CDR1 LNHNV, CDR2 YYDKDF (reference sequence). The V gene lost 2 bases and the J gene lost 7 bases, with 9 bases spanning the gap. Written as DNA, the CDR3 is TGTGCCACCAGCAGATGGGAGGAAAATGAGCAGTTCTTC. Protein sequence: CATSRWEENEQFF.

The rearrangement uses TRBV18 and TRBJ2-1; TRBD1 might be the D (5 bases). This CDR3 spans 15 amino acids. Germline V gene sequence: CDR1 KGHSH, CDR2 LQKENI. Trimming pared 1 base from V and 3 bases from J, leaving 10 bases between. CDR3 nucleotide sequence: TGTGCCAGCTCACCACGTGCGACAGTCTACAATGAGCAGTTCTTC. This gives the protein CASSPRATVYNEQFF.

The V and J genes are TRBV5-1 and TRBJ2-3, with a tentative D call TRBD1 (6 bases). V dropped 1 base and J dropped 3 bases, with 12 bases sitting between them. The CDR3 extends over 15 amino acids. Germline lookup yields CDR1 SGHRS and CDR2 YFSETQ. The CDR3 nucleotides are TGCGCCAGCAGCTTGCCCGGCAGGGGAACAGATACGCAGTATTTT. It yields the protein CASSLPGRGTDTQYF. The variable domain in full, completed from reference TRBV5-1 and TRBJ2-3, reads KAGVTQTPRYLIKTRGQQVTLSCSPISGHRSVSWYQQTPGQGLQFLFEYFSETQRNKGNFPGRFSGRQFSNSRSEMNVSTLELGDSALYLCASSLPGRGTDTQYFGPGTRLTVL.

This chain joins TRBV2 and TRBJ1-4, with D possibly being TRBD1 (5 bases). The CDR3 is 14 residues long. Trimming pared 7 bases from V and 14 bases from J, leaving 23 bases between. Germline V gene data show CDR1 as SNHLY and CDR2 as FYNNEI. The CDR3 reads CASTPRDRAGGLFF. In DNA form, the CDR3 reads TGTGCCAGCACTCCCCGAGACAGAGCTGGAGGGCTGTTTTTT.

The chain is built from TRBV6-5 and TRBJ2-7; 8 bases are a match to TRBD2. Germline-derived CDR1 and CDR2 are MNHEY and SVGAGI. The junction had 1 base not matched to a gene; V was cut back by 6 bases and J by 6 bases. This CDR3 is 11 amino acids long. The CDR3 coding sequence is TGTGCCAGCAGGCGGGAGGCCGAGCAGTACTTC. It codes for CASRREAEQYF.

The V and J genes are TRBV13 and TRBJ2-1; D gene ambiguous. The CDR3 has 11 amino acids. Germline CDR1 and CDR2: PRHDT and FYEKMQ (reference sequence). The V end lost 4 bases, the J end lost 7 bases, and 5 bases lay between the germline ends. The chain's CDR3 is CASSSLNEQFF. The DNA for the CDR3 is TGTGCCAGCAGCTCCCTGAATGAGCAGTTCTTC.

The rearrangement links TRBV5-1 to TRBJ1-4, with a possible D match to TRBD1 (5 bases). From germline, CDR1 is SGHRS and CDR2 YFSETQ. Between the trimmed V and J ends, which lost 4 bases and 7 bases, there was a span of 20 bases. The CDR3 length is 16 residues. The CDR3 protein is CASSAQGGVVREKLFF. The CDR3 DNA reads as TGCGCCAGCAGCGCCCAGGGCGGGGTGGTCCGTGAAAAACTGTTTTTT.

This clone was detected only a few times. V usage is TRBV5-4 and J usage is TRBJ2-7; a weak D match, TRBD2 (5 bases). Germline loops: CDR1 SGHNT, CDR2 YYREEE (reference sequence). V was trimmed by 2 bases and J by 7 bases, leaving 10 bases between them. The CDR3 length is 12 residues. CDR3 nucleotide sequence: TGTGCCAGCAGCTTTGTGGGCGGGGAGCAGTACTTC. The encoded protein is CASSFVGGEQYF. Complete variable domain (other parts from reference TRBV5-4 and TRBJ2-7): ETGVTQSPTHLIKTRGQQVTLRCSSQSGHNTVSWYQQALGQGPQFIFQYYREEENGRGNFPPRFSGLQFPNYSSELNVNALELDDSALYLCASSFVGGEQYFGPGTRLTVT.

V usage is TRBV7-9 and J usage is TRBJ2-1; the D is unclear. The V end was cut by 5 bases, the J end by 0 bases, with 14 bases between. The CDR3 has 16 residues. CDR1 and CDR2 from the germline V gene are SEHNR and FQNEAQ (reference sequence). CDR3 protein: CASSDKDSSSYNEQFF. The CDR3 DNA sequence: TGTGCCAGCAGCGATAAAGACTCGAGCTCCTACAATGAGCAGTTCTTC.

This clone has only one observation. This chain links TRBV7-6 with TRBJ2-2, with D possibly being TRBD1 (5 bases). Germline CDR1 reads SGHVS; CDR2 reads FNYEAQ. The germline V and J ends were trimmed by 5 bases and 0 bases, with 13 bases remaining between them. The CDR3 consists of 16 residues. The DNA of the CDR3 is TGTGCCAGCAGCCCAGTGGGCAGGGCGAACACCGGGGAGCTGTTTTTT. The encoded protein is CASSPVGRANTGELFF.

This clone has a single count. The J gene is TRBJ2-2, the V gene TRBV6-1; D unclear. Trimming pared 10 bases from V and 6 bases from J, leaving 6 bases between. CDR3 size: 10 residues. CDR1 is MNHNS and CDR2 is SASEGT in the germline V gene. The CDR3 sequence: CATGSGELFF. The CDR3 DNA reads as TGTGCCACAGGTTCCGGGGAGCTGTTTTTT.

The V and J genes are TRBV6-1 and TRBJ2-2; D is perhaps TRBD2 (6 bases). This CDR3 has 14 residues. Germline lookup yields CDR1 MNHNS and CDR2 SASEGT. V was shortened by 5 bases and J by 3 bases, with 10 bases between the two germline ends. The CDR3 protein is CASSREYDTGELFF. DNA for the CDR3: TGTGCCAGCAGTCGGGAGTATGACACCGGGGAGCTGTTTTTT.

This clone was counted only a few times. J is TRBJ2-3 and V is TRBV30, with 9 bases that match TRBD1. V lost 1 base, J lost 4 bases, and 6 bases stayed unmatched. This CDR3 contains 15 residues. The germline V gene encodes CDR1 GTSNPN and CDR2 SVGIG (reference sequence). CDR3 sequence (DNA): TGTGCCTGGAGTGCGGGACAGGGACTTTCAGATACGCAGTATTTT. Amino acids: CAWSAGQGLSDTQYF.

The rearrangement joins TRBV27 to TRBJ2-1, with 9 bases matching TRBD1. With V trimmed by 1 base and J by 2 bases, 9 bases remained unmatched. Germline V lookup: CDR1 MNHEY, CDR2 SMNVEV (reference sequence). The CDR3 covers 18 residues. CDR3 sequence: CASSLYSNRDRAYNEQFF. DNA for the CDR3: TGTGCCAGCAGTTTATATTCCAACCGGGACAGGGCCTACAATGAGCAGTTCTTC.

The chain employs TRBV30 and TRBJ1-2; no firm D call. Trimming removed 0 bases at V and 8 bases at J, with 19 bases between. CDR1 and CDR2 from the germline V gene are GTSNPN and SVGIG (reference sequence). The CDR3 extends over 15 amino acids. CDR3 DNA: TGTGCCTGGAGTGTACTCGGGCGGGAAGCGATCGGCTACACCTTC. As protein: CAWSVLGREAIGYTF.

The V call is TRBV5-4, the J call TRBJ2-5; the D is unclear. Germline V gives CDR1 SGHNT, CDR2 YYREEE (reference sequence). CDR3 size: 14 residues. The germline V and J ends were trimmed by 0 bases and 5 bases, with 11 bases remaining between them. CDR3 DNA: TGTGCCAGCAGCTTGGATCAGACCGGGGAGACCCAGTACTTC. It yields the protein CASSLDQTGETQYF.

The chain is built from TRBV11-2 and TRBJ2-7, with 8 bases matching TRBD1. V shed 3 bases and J 2 bases; nucleotides not matched to a gene: 6. The length of the CDR3 is 15 residues. Looked up from germline, CDR1 is SGHAT and CDR2 is FQNNGV. The CDR3 DNA reads as TGTGCCAGCAGCTTGGAAAGACAGGGGACCTACGAGCAGTACTTC. Translation gives CASSLERQGTYEQYF.

This clone was picked up one time. The chain is built from TRBV18 and TRBJ1-2, with a tentative D call TRBD1 (6 bases). This CDR3 is built from 14 residues. With 4 bases removed from V and 3 bases from J, the gap between germline ends came to 12 bases. Germline CDR1 KGHSH, CDR2 LQKENI. CDR3: CASSLGGADYGYTF. In nucleotides, the CDR3 is TGTGCCAGCTCACTGGGGGGGGCCGACTATGGCTACACCTTC.

The genes are TRBV27 and TRBJ2-2, with 9 positions matching TRBD1. The ends lost 5 bases at V and 1 base at J; junction bases unmatched: 8. Germline lookup yields CDR1 MNHEY and CDR2 SMNVEV (reference sequence). The CDR3 has 17 residues. The CDR3 is CASSGDRVEMNTGELFF. The CDR3 DNA sequence: TGTGCCAGCAGTGGGGACAGGGTGGAGATGAACACCGGGGAGCTGTTTTTT.

CDR3 nucleotide sequence: TGCAGCGTGGGACTCTACAATGAGCAGTTCTTC. Translated, it gives CSVGLYNEQFF. This chain links TRBV29-1 with TRBJ2-1; maybe TRBD2 (6 bases). This CDR3 region has 11 residues. Germline V gene data show CDR1 as SQVTM and CDR2 as ANQGSEA. V was shortened by 6 bases and J by 3 bases, with 6 bases between the two germline ends.

Only one count was recorded for this clone. The rearrangement links TRBV10-2 to TRBJ2-7; the match to TRBD2 covers 10 bases. The CDR3 totals 16 residues. Germline lookup yields CDR1 WSHSY and CDR2 SAAADI. With 2 bases clipped from V and 5 bases from J, the junction kept 9 bases outside the gene matches. The CDR3 DNA follows: TGCGCCAGCAGTGAGGAAGTTGGGCTAGCGGGAGACGAGCAGTACTTC. Its translation: CASSEEVGLAGDEQYF.

There are a few counts of this clone. The chain links TRBV6-5 to TRBJ1-4; 9 bases are shared with TRBD1. The CDR3 is 13 residues long. V lost 5 bases and J lost 8; bases outside the gene matches: 3. Germline V gene sequence: CDR1 MNHEY, CDR2 SVGAGI. The CDR3 bases are TGTGCCAGCAGTGTGGACAGGGGCGAAAAACTGTTTTTT. Protein sequence: CASSVDRGEKLFF.

The V and J genes are TRBV9 and TRBJ2-1; D is unclear. Germline CDR1 SGDLS, CDR2 YYNGEE. V was pared by 2 bases and J by 0 bases, with 9 bases between. The CDR3 covers 15 residues. The CDR3 DNA reads as TGTGCCAGCAGCGTTCAAAGCGTCTCCTACAATGAGCAGTTCTTC. It specifies CASSVQSVSYNEQFF.

V and J are TRBV7-9 and TRBJ2-2, with 11 bases aligning to TRBD2. V lost 1 base and J lost 6; bases outside the gene matches: 4. Germline V gene sequence: CDR1 SEHNR, CDR2 FQNEAQ (reference sequence). This CDR3 region has 16 residues. In nucleotides, the CDR3 is TGTGCCAGCAGCTTAGGACTAGCGGGGCCCCCCGGGGAGCTGTTTTTT. It is translated as CASSLGLAGPPGELFF.

The chain has TRBV14 and TRBJ1-4, with 10 bases identical to TRBD1. Germline V gene data show CDR1 as SGHDN and CDR2 as FVKESK. The CDR3 has 16 amino acids. Trimming removed 5 bases from V and 3 bases from J; junction bases left unmatched: 6. The CDR3 is CASSLTGGPANEKLFF. DNA of the CDR3: TGTGCCAGCAGCTTGACAGGGGGCCCGGCTAATGAAAAACTGTTTTTT. The full variable domain, in which reference TRBV14 and TRBJ1-4 provide the parts outside the CDR3, is EAGVTQFPSHSVIEKGQTVTLRCDPISGHDNLYWYRRVMGKEIKFLLHFVKESKQDESGMPNNRFLAERTGGTYSTLKVQPAELEDSGVYFCASSLTGGPANEKLFFGSGTQLSVL.

The chain joins TRBV6-1 to TRBJ1-2; 7 nucleotides match TRBD1. Unmatched junction bases numbered 9, after V lost 8 bases and J lost 9 bases. Per the germline V gene, CDR1 is MNHNS and CDR2 is SASEGT. The CDR3 spans 12 residues. CDR3 nucleotide sequence: TGTGCCAGCGGGGAACAGGGGCGTAGCTACACCTTC. Its translation: CASGEQGRSYTF.

The V call is TRBV30, the J call TRBJ1-5, with a tentative D call TRBD1 (5 bases). Germline CDR1 GTSNPN, CDR2 SVGIG (reference sequence). Trimming pared 3 bases from V and 0 bases from J, leaving 12 bases between. This CDR3 is 15 amino acids long. The CDR3 region has the DNA TGTGCCTGGAGCCCAGGGCTGGGTAGCAATCAGCCCCAGCATTTT. Residues: CAWSPGLGSNQPQHF.

In this sample, this clone turned up a few times. The chain employs TRBV5-6 and TRBJ2-7, with 10 bases aligning to TRBD2. The germline V gene encodes CDR1 SGHDT and CDR2 YYEEEE. V dropped 0 bases and J dropped 3; count of bases not matched to a gene: 6. The CDR3 covers 16 residues. The CDR3 region is CASSLGGLAGVYEQYF. The DNA for the CDR3 is TGTGCCAGCAGCTTGGGCGGCCTAGCGGGAGTCTACGAGCAGTACTTC.